This entry lists 26 T cell receptor beta chains sequenced from one sample in a study of T cells after yellow fever vaccination. TCRdb recomputed calls from the 5' RACE reads with MiXCR, one row per CDR3 protein. Found here are hundreds of thousands of distinct CDR3 sequences, approximately 15% of them singletons; the top ten hold about 14%. This sample comprised PBMCs, obtained on the day of the yellow fever booster vaccination. The receptor source for this set is a man younger than 40 who received the YFV17D yellow fever vaccine.

CDR3 coding DNA: TGTGCCAGCAGTCCTCTCGGGACAGAAATAGAGTATTTT. This sequence encodes CASSPLGTEIEYF. The chain links TRBV21-1 to TRBJ2-3; TRBD1, the table's D call, lacks a check against the DNA. TRBV21-1 is a documented pseudogene. This CDR3 contains 13 residues.

The table lists this clonotype with a count of one. The rearrangement joins TRBV4-3 to TRBJ2-1; D not certain. This CDR3 is 16 amino acids long. Trimming shortened V by 0 bases and J by 10 bases, and 19 bases separated the two germline ends. In germline, CDR1 is LGHNA, CDR2 YSLEER. CDR3 nucleotides: TGCGCCAGCAGCCAAGATGTATTCGGCGGTAATGACGAGCAGTTCTTC. It specifies CASSQDVFGGNDEQFF.

This clonotype was found a few times. This rearrangement joins TRBV3-1 to TRBJ2-7, with D hard to call. Trimming cost V 4 bases and J 5 bases, with 9 bases left between them. The CDR3 length is 12 residues. Germline CDR1 and CDR2: LGHDT and YNNKEL (reference sequence). CDR3 residues: CASSLGRNEQYF. In nucleotides, the CDR3 is TGTGCCAGCAGCCTCGGCAGGAACGAGCAGTACTTC.

Only a few counts were recorded for this clonotype. This sequence joins TRBV5-1 and TRBJ2-7, with 7 bases aligning to TRBD2. The CDR3 runs 15 residues. Germline V gene sequence: CDR1 SGHRS, CDR2 YFSETQ. Trimming removed 4 bases from V and 2 bases from J; junction bases left unmatched: 9. Here the CDR3 reads CASSPGRGLTYEQYF. The CDR3 nucleotides are TGCGCCAGCAGCCCGGGGCGGGGACTAACCTACGAGCAGTACTTC.

This clonotype was recorded a few times. This sequence joins TRBV7-9 and TRBJ2-5; D is undetermined. The germline V gene encodes CDR1 SEHNR and CDR2 FQNEAQ (reference sequence). The V end lost 7 bases, the J end lost 4 bases, and 10 bases lay between the germline ends. The CDR3 contains 12 residues. CDR3 sequence reads: CASMWEGETQYF. The CDR3 coding sequence is TGTGCCAGCATGTGGGAAGGAGAGACCCAGTACTTC.

This chain connects TRBV6-2 or TRBV6-3 to TRBJ2-7; D unclear. V was clipped by 6 bases and J by 2 bases, with 14 bases between them. Germline loops: CDR1 MNHEY, CDR2 SVGEGT. The CDR3 has 14 amino acids. In nucleotides, the CDR3 is TGTGCCAGCAGGAACGACCTTGGGGCCTACGAGCAGTACTTC. Translation gives CASRNDLGAYEQYF.

This clonotype was observed a handful of times. CDR3 residues: CASSSNGRDTGELFF. The CDR3 region has the DNA TGTGCCAGCAGCTCCAACGGTCGGGACACCGGGGAGCTGTTTTTT. The chain links TRBV7-3 to TRBJ2-2; no reliable D call. The CDR3 sequence is 15 residues long. CDR1 and CDR2 from the germline V gene are SGHTA and FQGTGA. The V and J ends lost 4 bases and 3 bases respectively, with 12 bases between them.

The chain joins TRBV30 to TRBJ2-2; 8 bases map to TRBD1. The J segment lost 1 base and the V segment lost 7 bases, leaving 14 bases of the junction unmatched. CDR1 and CDR2 from the germline V gene are GTSNPN and SVGIG (reference sequence). The length of the CDR3 is 17 residues. CDR3: CALPAEPGQVNTGELFF. The CDR3 nucleotides read TGTGCCTTACCAGCCGAACCGGGACAGGTGAACACCGGGGAGCTGTTTTTT.

The rearrangement uses TRBV20-1 and TRBJ2-1; D unclear. The V end was cut by 3 bases, the J end by 8 bases, with 14 bases between. This CDR3 spans 13 amino acids. Germline V lookup: CDR1 DFQATT, CDR2 SNEGSKA (reference sequence). CDR3 DNA: TGCAGTGCTAGTAACGGCGCCGGCGATGAGCAGTTCTTC. Translating it yields CSASNGAGDEQFF.

The chain's CDR3 is CASSLFHRGANTEAFF. The CDR3 bases are TGTGCCAGCAGTTTATTTCACCGGGGGGCAAATACTGAAGCTTTCTTT. This sequence joins TRBV12-3 or TRBV12-4 and TRBJ1-1; a possible D gene is TRBD1 (6 bases). This CDR3 contains 16 residues. Trimming stripped 2 bases from V and 5 bases from J, with 18 bases between.

A few counts support this clonotype. The DNA of the CDR3 is TGCAGCGTTGGTAGGGGCGGACGGTTAGAGCAGTACTTC. This gives the protein CSVGRGGRLEQYF. V is TRBV29-1 and J is TRBJ2-7, with D maybe TRBD1 (5 bases). The CDR3 spans 13 residues. Trimming removed 4 bases at V and 7 bases at J, with 17 bases between. CDR1 is SQVTM, CDR2 ANQGSEA, per germline.

The table lists this clonotype with a few counts. This chain connects TRBV5-1 to TRBJ2-1; D unclear. Germline CDR1 is SGHRS and CDR2 is YFSETQ. V lost 0 bases and J lost 4, with 8 bases in between. The CDR3 consists of 14 residues. The CDR3 reads CASSLETRYNEQFF. For the CDR3, the DNA is TGCGCCAGCAGCTTGGAAACTCGGTACAATGAGCAGTTCTTC.

This rearrangement joins TRBV4-2 to TRBJ2-4; 11 bases fit TRBD1. Per germline, CDR1 LGHNA and CDR2 YNFKEQ. Trimming cost V 0 bases and J 7 bases; bases outside gene matches: 2. The CDR3 runs to 15 residues. CDR3 amino acids: CASSQEWTGGNIQYF. The CDR3 nucleotides read TGTGCCAGCAGCCAAGAATGGACAGGGGGCAACATTCAGTACTTC.

This clonotype has more than one count but fewer than ten. V is TRBV5-1 and J is TRBJ2-3, with D possibly matching TRBD2 (6 bases). The CDR3 sequence is 14 residues long. Trimming stripped 1 base from V and 4 bases from J, with 10 bases between. CDR1 SGHRS and CDR2 YFSETQ come from the germline V gene. The CDR3 here is CASSLRLGSDTQYF. In DNA, the CDR3 is TGCGCCAGCAGCTTGAGACTAGGATCAGATACGCAGTATTTT. Complete variable domain (other parts from reference TRBV5-1 and TRBJ2-3): KAGVTQTPRYLIKTRGQQVTLSCSPISGHRSVSWYQQTPGQGLQFLFEYFSETQRNKGNFPGRFSGRQFSNSRSEMNVSTLELGDSALYLCASSLRLGSDTQYFGPGTRLTVL.

The V gene is TRBV12-3 or TRBV12-4, the J gene TRBJ2-5; D unclear. V lost 6 bases, J lost 5 bases, and 16 bases lay in between. The CDR3 extends over 14 amino acids. CDR3 nucleotide sequence: TGTGCCAGCAGAACGACTCCCTTGAGTGAGACCCAGTACTTC. Translating it yields CASRTTPLSETQYF.

This clonotype was seen at least ten times. This chain links TRBV9 with TRBJ2-7, with D possibly TRBD2 on 6 matching bases. The CDR3 extends over 14 amino acids. Germline loops: CDR1 SGDLS, CDR2 YYNGEE. Trimming took off 0 bases at V and 2 bases at J, with 9 bases between the two ends. The CDR3 nucleotides read TGTGCCAGCAGCGTAGGTGGGGGGACCTACGAGCAGTACTTC. Amino acid sequence: CASSVGGGTYEQYF. Full variable domain (rest looked up from reference TRBV9 and TRBJ2-7): DSGVTQTPKHLITATGQRVTLRCSPRSGDLSVYWYQQSLDQGLQFLIQYYNGEERAKGNILERFSAQQFPDLHSELNLSSLELGDSALYFCASSVGGGTYEQYFGPGTRLTVT.

In DNA, the CDR3 is TGTGCCAGCAGCTCCAGCGTGTCCTCCGGGAAGCAGTACTTC. Its protein is CASSSSVSSGKQYF. The rearrangement joins TRBV7-9 to TRBJ2-7; possible D gene TRBD2, 5 bases. Germline assignment: CDR1 SEHNR and CDR2 FQNEAQ (reference sequence). V lost 4 bases and J lost 8, with 18 bases in between. CDR3 length: 14 residues.

The genes are TRBV20-1 and TRBJ1-2; 8 nucleotides match TRBD1. Germline V CDR1 and CDR2: DFQATT, SNEGSKA (reference sequence). This CDR3 region has 15 residues. V was pared by 2 bases and J by 6 bases, with 11 bases of the junction left unmatched. In DNA, the CDR3 is TGCAGTGCTAGACACAGGACAGGGAAGGAGCATGGCTACACCTTC. Translated: CSARHRTGKEHGYTF.

This clonotype turned up a few times. The chain recombines TRBV3-1 with TRBJ2-7; 11 nucleotides match TRBD2. V lost 2 bases, J lost 1 base, and 4 bases stayed unmatched. Germline assignment: CDR1 LGHDT and CDR2 YNNKEL (reference sequence). The CDR3 runs 16 residues. CDR3 region: CASSQTSGSVSYEQYF. CDR3 coding DNA: TGTGCCAGCAGCCAAACTAGCGGGAGTGTGTCCTACGAGCAGTACTTC.

The table lists this clonotype with a few counts. The rearrangement joins TRBV7-7 to TRBJ1-4; tentatively, D is TRBD1 (5 bases). From germline, CDR1 is SSHAT and CDR2 FNYEAQ (reference sequence). The CDR3 totals 14 residues. The V end was cut by 5 bases, the J end by 8 bases, with 15 bases between. CDR3 in DNA: TGTGCCAGCAGCCCCGTAGGGGATGGCGAAAAACTGTTTTTT. Translated, it gives CASSPVGDGEKLFF.

This clonotype has a handful of counts. The rearrangement uses TRBV29-1 and TRBJ2-1; 10 bases line up with TRBD2. Germline V gives CDR1 SQVTM, CDR2 ANQGSEA. The CDR3 runs to 15 residues. With 7 bases clipped from V and 1 base from J, the junction kept 7 bases outside the gene matches. The CDR3 here is CSAGTSAGSYNEQFF. CDR3 nucleotide sequence: TGCAGCGCCGGGACTAGCGCCGGGTCCTACAATGAGCAGTTCTTC.

The chain carries TRBV5-1 and TRBJ2-3, with TRBD2 identical over 11 bases. The CDR3 covers 16 residues. The V gene end was trimmed by 1 base and the J gene end by 1 base; junction bases not matched to a gene: 2. Per the germline V gene, CDR1 is SGHRS and CDR2 is YFSETQ. The CDR3 nucleotides read TGCGCCAGCAGCTTGACACTAGCGGGAGGCACAGATACGCAGTATTTT. Its translation: CASSLTLAGGTDTQYF.

The J gene is TRBJ2-5, the V gene TRBV7-2; 9 bases map to TRBD2. V gave up 1 base and J gave up 1 base; unmatched junction bases: 4. The germline V gene has CDR1 SGHTA and CDR2 FQGNSA. The CDR3 loop spans 16 amino acids. The CDR3, as DNA: TGTGCCAGCAGCTTAGGGCTAGCGGGAATCCAAGAGACCCAGTACTTC. Amino acids: CASSLGLAGIQETQYF.

The gene calls are TRBV12-3 or TRBV12-4 and TRBJ2-7; TRBD2 matches at 11 bases. The CDR3 runs 15 residues. V was clipped by 6 bases and J by 3 bases; unmatched bases: 7. The DNA for the CDR3 is TGTGCCAGCAGCCATACTAGCGGGAGAATCTACGAGCAGTACTTC. Translating gives CASSHTSGRIYEQYF.

The chain employs TRBV5-4 and TRBJ2-3; TRBD1 matches at 7 bases. The germline V gene has CDR1 SGHNT and CDR2 YYREEE (reference sequence). After removal of 3 bases from V and 2 bases from J, the junction contained 9 bases not matched to a gene. The CDR3 extends over 16 amino acids. CDR3 sequence (DNA): TGTGCCAGCAGCTCCTATCGGGACAGCCCCACAGATACGCAGTATTTT. Its translation: CASSSYRDSPTDTQYF.

This clonotype has a handful of counts. The chain has TRBV5-1 and TRBJ2-1; either TRBD1 or TRBD2 may supply D (5 bases each). V was clipped by 4 bases and J by 13 bases, with 15 bases between them. The germline V gene has CDR1 SGHRS and CDR2 YFSETQ. This CDR3 is 12 amino acids long. The CDR3 region is CASSQPGPPQFF. CDR3 coding DNA: TGCGCCAGCAGCCAGCCGGGACCCCCCCAGTTCTTC. The full variable domain, completed using reference TRBV5-1 and TRBJ2-1, is KAGVTQTPRYLIKTRGQQVTLSCSPISGHRSVSWYQQTPGQGLQFLFEYFSETQRNKGNFPGRFSGRQFSNSRSEMNVSTLELGDSALYLCASSQPGPPQFFGPGTRLTVL.